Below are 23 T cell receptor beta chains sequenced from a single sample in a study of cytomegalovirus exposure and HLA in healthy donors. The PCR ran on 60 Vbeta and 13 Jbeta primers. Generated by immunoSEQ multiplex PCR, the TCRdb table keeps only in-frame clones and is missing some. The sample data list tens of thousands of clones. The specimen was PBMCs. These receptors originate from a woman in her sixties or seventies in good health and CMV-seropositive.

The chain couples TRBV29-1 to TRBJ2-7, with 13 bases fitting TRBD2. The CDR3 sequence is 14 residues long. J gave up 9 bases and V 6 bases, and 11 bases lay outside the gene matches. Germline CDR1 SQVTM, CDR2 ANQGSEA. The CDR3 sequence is CSVGTGTSGVGQYF. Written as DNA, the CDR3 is TGCAGCGTCGGAACCGGGACTAGCGGGGTGGGGCAGTACTTC.

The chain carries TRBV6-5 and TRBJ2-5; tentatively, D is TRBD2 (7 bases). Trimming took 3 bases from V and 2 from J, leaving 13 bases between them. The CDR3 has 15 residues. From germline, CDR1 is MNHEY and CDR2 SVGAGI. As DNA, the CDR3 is TGTGCCAGCAGTTATGCGGGGGCAAAGCAAGAGACCCAGTACTTC. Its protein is CASSYAGAKQETQYF.

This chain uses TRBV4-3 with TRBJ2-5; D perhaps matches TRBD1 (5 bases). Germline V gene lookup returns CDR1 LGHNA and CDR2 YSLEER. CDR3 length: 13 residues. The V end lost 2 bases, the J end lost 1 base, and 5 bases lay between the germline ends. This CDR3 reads CASSQTGQETQYF. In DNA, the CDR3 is TGCGCCAGCAGCCAAACAGGCCAAGAGACCCAGTACTTC.

Written as DNA, the CDR3 is TGTGCCAGCAGACCGTTGGGGACAGTGAACACTGAAGCTTTCTTT. The encoded protein is CASRPLGTVNTEAFF. This rearrangement joins TRBV6-5 to TRBJ1-1; 7 bases align to TRBD1. Per the germline V gene, CDR1 is MNHEY and CDR2 is SVGAGI. Trimming took 6 bases from V and 0 from J; bases not matched to a gene: 7. The CDR3 spans 15 residues.

CDR3 in DNA: TGTGCCATCAGTGAGGGCACAGGGCGTTCACCCCTCCACTTT. Protein sequence: CAISEGTGRSPLHF. The V gene is TRBV10-3, the J gene TRBJ1-6, with D possibly matching TRBD1 (6 bases). Trimming took 2 bases from V and 9 from J, leaving 11 bases between them. The CDR3 length is 14 residues. Germline V CDR1 and CDR2: ENHRY, SYGVKD.

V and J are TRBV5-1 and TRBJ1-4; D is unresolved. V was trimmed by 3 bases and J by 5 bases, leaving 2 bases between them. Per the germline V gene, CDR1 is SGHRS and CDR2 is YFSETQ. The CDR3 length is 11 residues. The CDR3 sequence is CASSSNEKLFF. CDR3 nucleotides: TGCGCCAGCAGCTCAAATGAAAAACTGTTTTTT.

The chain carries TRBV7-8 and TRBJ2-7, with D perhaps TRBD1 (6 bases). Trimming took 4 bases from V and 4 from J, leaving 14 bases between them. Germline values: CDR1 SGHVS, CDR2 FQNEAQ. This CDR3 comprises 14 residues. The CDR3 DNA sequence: TGTGCCAGCAGCTCAACAGGGCGAGGGTACGAGCAGTACTTC. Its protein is CASSSTGRGYEQYF.

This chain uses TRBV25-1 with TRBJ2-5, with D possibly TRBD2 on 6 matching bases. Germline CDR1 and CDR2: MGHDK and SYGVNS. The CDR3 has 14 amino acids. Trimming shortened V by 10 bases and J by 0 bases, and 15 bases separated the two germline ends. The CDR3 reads CATRPSANQETQYF. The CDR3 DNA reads TGTGCCACCCGGCCTAGCGCAAACCAAGAGACCCAGTACTTC.

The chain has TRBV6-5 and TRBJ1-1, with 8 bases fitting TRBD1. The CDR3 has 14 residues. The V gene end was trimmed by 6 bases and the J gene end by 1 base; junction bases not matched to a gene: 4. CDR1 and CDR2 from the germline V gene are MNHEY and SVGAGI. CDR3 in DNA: TGTGCCAGCAGAAGGACAGGGACGAACACTGAAGCTTTCTTT. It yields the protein CASRRTGTNTEAFF.

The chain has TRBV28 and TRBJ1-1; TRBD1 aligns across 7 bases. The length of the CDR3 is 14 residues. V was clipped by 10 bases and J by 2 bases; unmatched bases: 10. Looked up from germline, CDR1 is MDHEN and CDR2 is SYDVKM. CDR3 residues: CAILYRQGNTEAFF. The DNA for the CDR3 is TGTGCCATCCTTTACCGACAGGGCAACACTGAAGCTTTCTTT.

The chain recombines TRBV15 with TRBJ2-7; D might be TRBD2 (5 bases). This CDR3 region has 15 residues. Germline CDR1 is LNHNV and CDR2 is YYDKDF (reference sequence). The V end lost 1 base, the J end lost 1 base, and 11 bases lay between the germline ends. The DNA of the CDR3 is TGTGCCACCAGCAGAGGGAGGCTAGGGTCCTACGAGCAGTACTTC. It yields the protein CATSRGRLGSYEQYF.

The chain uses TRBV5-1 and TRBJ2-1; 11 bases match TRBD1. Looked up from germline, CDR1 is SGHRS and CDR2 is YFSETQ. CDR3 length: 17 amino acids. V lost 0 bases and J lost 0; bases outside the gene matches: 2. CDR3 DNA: TGCGCCAGCAGCTTGGGGACAGGGGGCAGCTCCTACAATGAGCAGTTCTTC. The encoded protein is CASSLGTGGSSYNEQFF.

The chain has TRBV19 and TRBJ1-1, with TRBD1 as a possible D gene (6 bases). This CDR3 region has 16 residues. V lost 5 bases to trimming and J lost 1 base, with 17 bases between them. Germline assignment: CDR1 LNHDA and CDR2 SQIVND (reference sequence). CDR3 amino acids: CASSWVGDTTNTEAFF. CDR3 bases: TGTGCCAGTAGTTGGGTCGGGGACACAACGAACACTGAAGCTTTCTTT.

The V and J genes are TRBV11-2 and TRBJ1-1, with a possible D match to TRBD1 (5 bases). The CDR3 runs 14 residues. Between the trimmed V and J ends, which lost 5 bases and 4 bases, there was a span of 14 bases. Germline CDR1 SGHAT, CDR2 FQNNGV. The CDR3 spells CASSPPGGATEAFF. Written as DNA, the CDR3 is TGTGCCAGCAGCCCCCCAGGCGGGGCCACTGAAGCTTTCTTT.

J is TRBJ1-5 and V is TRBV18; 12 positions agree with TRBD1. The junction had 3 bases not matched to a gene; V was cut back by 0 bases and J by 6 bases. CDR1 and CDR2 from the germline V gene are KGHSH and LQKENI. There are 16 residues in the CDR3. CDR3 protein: CASSPPGQGASQPQHF. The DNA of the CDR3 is TGTGCCAGCTCACCACCGGGACAGGGGGCAAGTCAGCCCCAGCATTTT.

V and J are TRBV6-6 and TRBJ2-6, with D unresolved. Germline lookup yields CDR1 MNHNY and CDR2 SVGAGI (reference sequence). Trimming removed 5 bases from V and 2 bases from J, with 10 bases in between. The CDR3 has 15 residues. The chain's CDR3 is CASSRAIAGANVLTF. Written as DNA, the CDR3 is TGTGCCAGCAGTCGAGCAATAGCTGGGGCCAACGTCCTGACTTTC.

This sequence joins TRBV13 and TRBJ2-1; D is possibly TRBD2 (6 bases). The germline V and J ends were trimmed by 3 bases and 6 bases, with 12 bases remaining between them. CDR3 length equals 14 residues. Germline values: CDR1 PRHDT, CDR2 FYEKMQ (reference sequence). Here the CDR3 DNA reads TGTGCCAGCAGCTTTGAGACTAGGGGCAATGAGCAGTTCTTC. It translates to CASSFETRGNEQFF.

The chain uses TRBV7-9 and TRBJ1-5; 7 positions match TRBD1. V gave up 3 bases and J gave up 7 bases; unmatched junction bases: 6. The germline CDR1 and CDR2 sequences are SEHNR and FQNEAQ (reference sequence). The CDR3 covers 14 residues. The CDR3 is CASSFGTVGQPQHF. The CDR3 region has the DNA TGTGCCAGCAGCTTTGGGACAGTCGGCCAGCCCCAGCATTTT.

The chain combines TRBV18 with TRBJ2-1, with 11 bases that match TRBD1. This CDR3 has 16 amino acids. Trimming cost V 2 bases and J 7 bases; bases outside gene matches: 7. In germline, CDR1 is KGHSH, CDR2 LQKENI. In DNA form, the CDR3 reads TGTGCCAGCTCACCAAACGGACAGGGGGCTGGTAATGAGCAGTTCTTC. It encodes CASSPNGQGAGNEQFF.

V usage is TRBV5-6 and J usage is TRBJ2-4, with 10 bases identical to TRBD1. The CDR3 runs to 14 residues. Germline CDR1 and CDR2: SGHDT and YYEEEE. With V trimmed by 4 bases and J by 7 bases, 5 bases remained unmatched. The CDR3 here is CASSRGTGVNIQYF. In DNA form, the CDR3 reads TGTGCCAGCAGCCGCGGGACAGGGGTGAACATTCAGTACTTC.

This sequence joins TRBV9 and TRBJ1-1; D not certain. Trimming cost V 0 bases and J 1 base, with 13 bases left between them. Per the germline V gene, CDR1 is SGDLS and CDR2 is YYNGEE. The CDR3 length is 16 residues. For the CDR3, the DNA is TGTGCCAGCAGCGTAGGAGGAGAGAGCAGGAACACTGAAGCTTTCTTT. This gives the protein CASSVGGESRNTEAFF. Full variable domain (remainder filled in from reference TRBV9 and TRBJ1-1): DSGVTQTPKHLITATGQRVTLRCSPRSGDLSVYWYQQSLDQGLQFLIQYYNGEERAKGNILERFSAQQFPDLHSELNLSSLELGDSALYFCASSVGGESRNTEAFFGQGTRLTVV.

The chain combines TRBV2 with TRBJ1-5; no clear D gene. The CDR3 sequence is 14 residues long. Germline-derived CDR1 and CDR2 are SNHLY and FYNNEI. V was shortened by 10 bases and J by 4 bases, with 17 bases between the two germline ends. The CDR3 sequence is CATAVSRTNQPQHF. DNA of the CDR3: TGTGCCACCGCGGTCTCCCGAACTAATCAGCCCCAGCATTTT. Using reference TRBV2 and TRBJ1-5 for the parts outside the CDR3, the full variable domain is EPEVTQTPSHQVTQMGQEVILRCVPISNHLYFYWYRQILGQKVEFLVSFYNNEISEKSEIFDDQFSVERPDGSNFTLKIRSTKLEDSAMYFCATAVSRTNQPQHFGDGTRLSIL.

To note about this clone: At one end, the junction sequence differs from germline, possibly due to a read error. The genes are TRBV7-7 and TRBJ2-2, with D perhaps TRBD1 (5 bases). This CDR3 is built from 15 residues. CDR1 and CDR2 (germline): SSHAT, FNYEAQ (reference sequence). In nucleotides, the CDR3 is TGTGCTAGCAGCTTAAGACAGAAGAACACCGGGGAGCTGTTTTTT. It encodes CASSLRQKNTGELFF.